The source of this T cell receptor beta chain is a study of shared clonotypes between healthy human individuals. Study-level background: The composition of the donors was two women and three men aged 18 to 49.

It was about 0.3 ug DNA, 25,000 to 35,000 T cell genomes, that went into each replicate PCR of unsorted PBMC. Data came from immunoSEQ multiplex PCR; TCRdb stores just in-frame clones and leaves some out. Of some 470,000 clones listed, 76% are singletons. Sample: PBMCs. The sequence was collected from a woman in her thirties or forties in good health. Some clones in this sample may be carry-over from other donors' samples.

CDR3 in amino acids: CASSASTDTQYF. CDR3 nucleotides: TGTGCCAGCAGCGCCTCCACAGATACGCAGTATTTT. This rearrangement joins TRBV9 to TRBJ2-3, with D unclear. Germline-derived CDR1 and CDR2 are SGDLS and YYNGEE. Between the trimmed V and J ends, which lost 3 bases and 2 bases, there was a span of 4 bases. The length of the CDR3 is 12 residues. Using reference TRBV9 and TRBJ2-3 for the parts outside the CDR3, the full variable domain is DSGVTQTPKHLITATGQRVTLRCSPRSGDLSVYWYQQSLDQGLQFLIQYYNGEERAKGNILERFSAQQFPDLHSELNLSSLELGDSALYFCASSASTDTQYFGPGTRLTVL.